These T cell receptor beta chains were read from a single sample in a study of shared clonotypes between healthy human individuals. Generated by immunoSEQ multiplex PCR, the TCRdb table keeps only in-frame clones and is missing some. The data hold hundreds of thousands of clones, with about 80% observed a single time. Input material: PBMCs. The receptor set was obtained from a woman between 40 and 55 years old in good health. Some clones in this sample may be carry-over from other donors' samples. Both conserved end residues are part of each CDR3. The D gene is left open where the match is weak. For some rows the clone size is stated as once, few or many, or as a class when expanded; others skip it.

j_gene | len | abundance | v_gene | d_gene | CDR3aa | CDR3nt
TRBJ1-4 | 14 | . | TRBV5-1 | . | CASSLDRSNEKLFF | TGCGCCAGCAGCTTGGACAGGTCAAATGAAAAACTGTTTTTT
TRBJ1-3 | 16 | . | TRBV5-1 | . | CASSVDGGASGNTIYF | TGCGCCAGCAGCGTAGACGGGGGAGCCTCTGGAAACACCATATATTTT
TRBJ2-7 | 13 | . | TRBV15 | . | CATSRDLSYEQYF | TGTGCCACCAGCAGAGATCTCTCATACGAGCAGTACTTC
TRBJ1-5 | 14 | few | TRBV10-1 | . | CASLAGARNQPQHF | TGCGCCAGCCTTGCGGGGGCGCGCAATCAGCCCCAGCATTTT
TRBJ1-5 | 14 | few | TRBV7-9 | . | CASSLAGGGQPQHF | TGTGCCAGCAGCTTAGCCGGGGGGGGTCAGCCCCAGCATTTT
TRBJ2-2 | 15 | once | TRBV18 | . | CASSPGTSRVGELFF | TGTGCCAGCTCACCGGGGACATCACGAGTCGGGGAGCTGTTTTTT
TRBJ2-2 | 14 | . | TRBV19 | . | CASSIGQTTGELFF | TGTGCCAGTAGTATCGGACAGACCACCGGGGAGCTGTTTTTT
TRBJ2-1 | 11 | . | TRBV5-1 | . | CASQDSHEQFF | TGCGCCAGCCAGGACAGCCATGAGCAGTTCTTC
TRBJ2-7 | 13 | . | TRBV6-5 | . | CASRTGPAYEQYF | TGTGCCAGCAGAACAGGTCCAGCCTACGAGCAGTACTTC
TRBJ1-1 | 13 | . | TRBV15 | TRBD1 | CATGGQANTEAFF | TGTGCCACCGGGGGACAGGCGAACACTGAAGCTTTCTTT
TRBJ2-7 | 16 | . | TRBV28 | TRBD2 | CASSLWDLAGSYEQYF | TGTGCCAGCAGTTTATGGGATCTAGCGGGGTCCTACGAGCAGTACTTC
TRBJ2-1 | 15 | . | TRBV5-4 | . | CASSPDRTTYNEQFF | TGTGCCAGCAGCCCCGACAGGACTACCTACAATGAGCAGTTCTTC
TRBJ1-4 | 15 | . | TRBV13 | . | CASSLVSGANEKLFF | TGTGCCAGCAGCCTCGTTAGCGGGGCGAATGAAAAACTGTTTTTT
TRBJ2-2 | 16 | . | TRBV5-1 | . | CASSLTGLTGTGELFF | TGCGCCAGCAGCCTAACGGGTCTGACGGGCACCGGGGAGCTGTTTTTT
TRBJ1-4 | 13 | once | TRBV7-8 | . | CASSFLGLGELFF | TGTGCCAGCAGCTTTTTGGGTTTAGGAGAACTGTTTTTT
TRBJ2-5 | 15 | . | TRBV15 | . | CATSRDQGYQETQYF | TGTGCCACCAGCAGAGATCAGGGCTACCAAGAGACCCAGTACTTC
TRBJ1-1 | 13 | once | TRBV7-9 | . | CASSSRGVTEAFF | TGTGCCAGCAGCTCGAGGGGGGTTACTGAAGCTTTCTTT
TRBJ2-7 | 13 | . | TRBV14 | . | CASSPRGTYEQYF | TGTGCCAGCAGCCCCCGGGGCACCTACGAGCAGTACTTC
TRBJ2-2 | 13 | once | TRBV9 | . | CASSVVSTGELFF | TGTGCCAGCAGCGTAGTGTCGACCGGGGAGCTGTTTTTT
TRBJ1-2 | 15 | once | TRBV11-2 | . | CASSLDRGSFYGYTF | TGTGCCAGCAGCTTAGATCGCGGGAGTTTCTATGGCTACACCTTC
TRBJ2-2 | 14 | . | TRBV19 | . | CASNRPATTGELFF | TGTGCCAGTAATAGGCCAGCAACCACCGGGGAGCTGTTTTTT
TRBJ2-3 | 13 | . | TRBV28 | . | CASSPRFRDTQYF | TGTGCCAGCAGTCCCAGATTCCGAGATACGCAGTATTTT
TRBJ1-4 | 14 | once | TRBV6-5 | . | CASSSGPMEEKLFF | TGTGCCAGCAGTTCTGGACCTATGGAGGAAAAACTGTTTTTT
TRBJ1-2 | 14 | many | TRBV5-1 | TRBD1 | CASSLVGTDYGYTF | TGCGCCAGCAGCTTGGTAGGGACAGACTATGGCTACACCTTC
TRBJ1-5 | 13 | . | TRBV7-2 | . | CASSLQFNQPQHF | TGTGCCAGCAGCCTCCAGTTCAATCAGCCCCAGCATTTT
TRBJ1-5 | 15 | once | TRBV19 | . | CASSIVVASNQPQHF | TGTGCCAGTAGTATAGTAGTTGCTAGCAATCAGCCCCAGCATTTT
TRBJ2-3 | 15 | many | TRBV6-4 | TRBD2 | CASSRLAGQGDTQYF | TGTGCCAGCAGTCGACTAGCGGGACAGGGAGATACGCAGTATTTT
TRBJ2-1 | 16 | . | TRBV4-2 | TRBD2 | CASSSGTSGSYNEQFF | TGTGCCAGCAGCTCCGGGACTAGCGGCTCCTACAATGAGCAGTTCTTC
TRBJ2-7 | 14 | . | TRBV5-1 | . | CASSSQGYTYEQYF | TGCGCCAGCAGCTCACAGGGATACACCTACGAGCAGTACTTC
TRBJ1-1 | 14 | . | TRBV5-1 | TRBD1 | CASSLQGAETEAFF | TGCGCCAGCAGCTTACAGGGGGCGGAGACTGAAGCTTTCTTT
TRBJ2-7 | 13 | . | TRBV6-5 | . | CASSQGRLYEQYF | TGTGCCAGCAGTCAGGGACGCCTCTACGAGCAGTACTTC
TRBJ1-5 | 16 | . | TRBV19 | TRBD1 | CASSIHPGGGNQPQHF | TGTGCCAGTAGTATACACCCAGGGGGTGGCAATCAGCCCCAGCATTTT
TRBJ1-2 | 15 | . | TRBV2 | TRBD1 | CASSEAQGARYGYTF | TGTGCCAGCAGTGAAGCGCAGGGGGCGCGATATGGCTACACCTTC
TRBJ1-2 | 13 | . | TRBV10-2 | . | CASRGQSSYGYTF | TGCGCCAGCAGAGGACAGTCTAGCTATGGCTACACCTTC
TRBJ2-7 | 13 | once | TRBV11-2 | . | CASSLRGSYEQYF | TGTGCCAGCAGCCTACGCGGTTCCTACGAGCAGTACTTC
TRBJ1-5 | 13 | once | TRBV5-1 | . | CASSLGSNQPQHF | TGCGCCAGCAGCTTGGGCAGCAATCAGCCCCAGCATTTT
TRBJ1-2 | 15 | . | TRBV28 | TRBD1 | CASSLPGTGVVGYTF | TGTGCCAGCAGTTTACCCGGGACAGGGGTTGTTGGCTACACCTTC
TRBJ2-3 | 16 | . | TRBV14 | . | CASSQELRASTDTQYF | TGTGCCAGCAGCCAAGAGTTACGGGCCAGCACAGATACGCAGTATTTT
TRBJ2-2 | 17 | once | TRBV18 | TRBD2 | CASSAGSGRVNTGELFF | TGTGCCAGCTCCGCGGGTAGCGGGAGAGTGAACACCGGGGAGCTGTTTTTT
TRBJ2-7 | 11 | few | TRBV28 | . | CASSTGFGQYF | TGTGCCAGCAGCACAGGGTTTGGGCAGTACTTC
TRBJ1-2 | 15 | . | TRBV7-2 | TRBD1 | CASRPGQGASYGYTF | TGTGCCAGCAGACCTGGACAGGGGGCTAGCTATGGCTACACCTTC
TRBJ2-2 | 15 | . | TRBV6-5 | TRBD2 | CASRKRGLNTGELFF | TGTGCCAGCAGAAAGCGGGGATTAAACACCGGGGAGCTGTTTTTT
TRBJ2-5 | 14 | . | TRBV5-1 | TRBD2 | CASFYSGRGETQYF | TGCGCCAGCTTTTATAGCGGGAGAGGAGAGACCCAGTACTTC
TRBJ2-5 | 15 | once | TRBV15 | . | CATSRSGGFGETQYF | TGTGCCACCAGCAGATCCGGCGGTTTTGGAGAGACCCAGTACTTC
TRBJ2-3 | 12 | . | TRBV18 | . | CASSPRQDTQYF | TGTGCCAGCTCACCAAGGCAAGATACGCAGTATTTT
TRBJ2-1 | 14 | . | TRBV28 | TRBD2 | CASSLGGRTNEQFF | TGTGCCAGCAGTTTGGGCGGGAGAACTAATGAGCAGTTCTTC
TRBJ1-3 | 16 | . | TRBV10-3 | . | CAIALTGPTTGNTIYF | TGTGCCATCGCTCTGACGGGACCTACGACGGGAAACACCATATATTTT
TRBJ2-2 | 14 | . | TRBV7-8 | . | CASSLAGNTGELFF | TGTGCCAGCAGCTTAGCGGGTAACACCGGGGAGCTGTTTTTT
TRBJ2-3 | 12 | many | TRBV30 | . | CAWGTYTDTQYF | TGTGCCTGGGGGACTTACACAGATACGCAGTATTTT
TRBJ1-4 | 14 | . | TRBV4-1 | . | CASSHDSPNEKLFF | TGCGCCAGCAGCCACGACAGCCCTAATGAAAAACTGTTTTTT
TRBJ2-3 | 12 | . | TRBV27 | . | CAYSWERDTQYF | TGTGCGTACTCGTGGGAGAGAGATACGCAGTATTTT
TRBJ1-2 | 15 | . | TRBV6-5 | . | CASSDDNAPPYGYTF | TGTGCCAGCAGCGACGACAACGCACCCCCCTATGGCTACACCTTC
TRBJ1-1 | 15 | . | TRBV28 | . | CASSLYYRANTEAFF | TGTGCCAGCAGTTTATACTACAGGGCGAACACTGAAGCTTTCTTT
TRBJ1-2 | 16 | once | TRBV4-1 | . | CASSQDTRGDFYGYTF | TGCGCCAGCAGCCAAGATACTAGGGGAGATTTCTATGGCTACACCTTC
TRBJ2-1 | 15 | . | TRBV9 | . | CASSGDGSSYNEQFF | TGTGCCAGCAGCGGTGACGGAAGCTCCTACAATGAGCAGTTCTTC
TRBJ1-1 | 12 | . | TRBV29-1 | . | CSVVTVNTEAFF | TGCAGCGTAGTCACAGTGAACACTGAAGCTTTCTTT
TRBJ2-7 | 15 | . | TRBV7-6 | TRBD2 | CASSLLAGGPYEQYF | TGTGCCAGCAGCTTACTAGCGGGAGGGCCTTACGAGCAGTACTTC
TRBJ2-7 | 15 | . | TRBV10-2 | TRBD2 | CASSDPAGSSYEQYF | TGCGCCAGCAGTGACCCAGCGGGGAGCTCCTACGAGCAGTACTTC
TRBJ1-2 | 13 | . | TRBV18 | TRBD1 | CASSPGQGYGYTF | TGTGCCAGCTCACCTGGACAGGGCTATGGCTACACCTTC
TRBJ1-2 | 14 | . | TRBV11-2 | . | CASSLDRTNYGYTF | TGTGCCAGCAGCTTAGATAGGACTAACTATGGCTACACCTTC